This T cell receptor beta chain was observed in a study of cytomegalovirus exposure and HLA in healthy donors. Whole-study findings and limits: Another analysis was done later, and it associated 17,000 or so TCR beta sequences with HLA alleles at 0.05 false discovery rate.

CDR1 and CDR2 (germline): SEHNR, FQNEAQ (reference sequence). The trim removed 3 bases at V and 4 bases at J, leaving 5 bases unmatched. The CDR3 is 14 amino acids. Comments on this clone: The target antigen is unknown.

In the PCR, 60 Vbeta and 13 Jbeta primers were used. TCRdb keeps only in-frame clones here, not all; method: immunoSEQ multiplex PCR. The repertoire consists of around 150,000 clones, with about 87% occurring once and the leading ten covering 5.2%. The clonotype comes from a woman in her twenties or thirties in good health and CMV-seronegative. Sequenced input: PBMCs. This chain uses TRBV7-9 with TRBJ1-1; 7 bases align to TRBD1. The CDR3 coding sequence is TGTGCCAGCAGCTTGACAGGGTTGGTCACTGAAGCTTTCTTT. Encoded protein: CASSLTGLVTEAFF. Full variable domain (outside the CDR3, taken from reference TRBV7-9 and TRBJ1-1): DTGVSQNPRHKITKRGQNVTFRCDPISEHNRLYWYRQTLGQGPEFLTYFQNEAQLEKSRLLSDRFSAERPKGSFSTLEIQRTEQGDSAMYLCASSLTGLVTEAFFGQGTRLTVV.